Sequencing of this T cell receptor beta chain was carried out in a study of shared clonotypes between healthy human individuals. Repertoires were generated with immunoSEQ multiplex PCR, while TCRdb's copy carries only in-frame clones and drops some. The sample records about 2.4 million clones, over 85% being singletons. The CDR3 sequence is 13 residues long. Germline assignment: CDR1 SGHRS and CDR2 YFSETQ. V was cut by 5 bases and J by 7 bases, with 13 bases left in between. The sequence was obtained from a man younger than 30 in good health. Some clones in this sample may be carry-over from other donors' samples. V is TRBV5-1 and J is TRBJ2-1; D unresolved. What was sequenced was naive CD4+ T cells from PBMCs. The subset: CD45RA+ positively selected. This CDR3 reads CASSPLLRNEQFF. The CDR3 bases are TGCGCCAGCAGTCCCCTCTTAAGGAATGAGCAGTTCTTC.